The TCR beta chain described here comes from a study of shared clonotypes between healthy human individuals. The study drew its donors from healthy HIV-negative adults without recent acute infections or vaccinations. The CDR3 spans 15 residues. Germline values: CDR1 LGHNT, CDR2 FRNRAP. Trimming removed 5 bases from V and 2 bases from J; junction bases left unmatched: 7. The repertoire was sequenced with immunoSEQ multiplex PCR; TCRdb's copy has only in-frame clones and lacks some. The sample lists some 490,000 clones, about 72% occurring once. The J gene is TRBJ2-5, the V gene TRBV12-5; TRBD1 matches 8 bases. The TCR comes from a woman between 35 and 50 years old in good health. Some clones in this sample may be carry-over from other donors' samples. Sample: PBMCs. The CDR3 reads CASGPGTGPQETQYF. The CDR3 nucleotides read TGTGCTAGTGGTCCCGGGACAGGCCCGCAAGAGACCCAGTACTTC.